This T cell receptor (beta chain) was found in a study of CD8+ T cells in alopecia areata. Samples from alopecia areata patients were lesional scalp punch biopsies and peripheral blood. Sequencing used cDNA as its template, made by extracting RNA and reverse transcribing it. Profiling relied on immunoSEQ multiplex PCR, and the TCRdb table lists in-frame clones only, not all of them. Of 65,000 to 95,000 clones in the sample, about 53% were seen once. Germline V gives CDR1 MNHEY, CDR2 SMNVEV (reference sequence). The CDR3 consists of 13 residues. J lost 7 bases, V lost 5 bases, and 4 bases had no gene match.

The chain links TRBV27 to TRBJ2-1; 8 nucleotides align to TRBD2. The sequenced material came from NKG2D-high CD8+ T cells sorted from blood. This TCR came from a human donor with alopecia areata. In DNA, the CDR3 is TGTGCCAGCAGTAGCGGGAGAGGAAATGAGCAGTTCTTC. It yields the protein CASSSGRGNEQFF.